The sequence of this T cell receptor (beta chain) was determined in a study of blood T cell repertoires in COVID-19. The length of the CDR3 is 14 residues. Losses at the gene ends were 6 bases for V and 8 bases for J; bases not matched to a gene: 11. The germline V gene encodes CDR1 MNHEY and CDR2 SVGEGT. Profiling relied on immunoSEQ multiplex PCR, and the TCRdb table lists in-frame clones only, not all of them. The data show 250,000 or so clones, approximately 90% seen once. This clonotype originated in a woman aged 40 to 50 who had recovered from COVID-19. This chain connects TRBV6-2 or TRBV6-3 to TRBJ1-2; 8 bases match TRBD1. The sequenced sample was peripheral blood. The DNA of the CDR3 is TGTGCCAGCAGCACCGCGGGACAGGTTGGGGGCTACACCTTC. This gives the protein CASSTAGQVGGYTF.